The sequence of this T cell receptor beta chain was determined in a study of identical twins (dated by TCRdb to the mid-2010s). Looking at the study overall: To test whether fetal clonotypes persist, the study used deep sequencing on TCR alpha and beta repertoires from monozygotic twins, unrelated adults of various ages, and cord blood. Replicate twin experiments were performed at different times using different library preparation protocols to rule out contamination.

Summary of the overall study and its limitations: Conclusions relied on cross-sectional statistical analysis, since the same donors could not be followed over many years. In monozygotic twins, out-of-frame TCR alpha sharing was systematically underestimated by recombination models, although the models agreed with sharing between unrelated individuals. Zero-insertion analyses could be partly confounded by invariant T cells such as MAIT and iNKT, although diverse VJ usage argued against such confounding for most clonotypes. Fewer insertions were carried by abundant cord blood beta clonotypes, a similar but weaker trend appeared in young adult naive repertoires, and no such trend appeared in memory repertoires. Compared with coincidental sharing between unrelated individuals, out-of-frame TCR alpha sequences shared between twins had an excess of sequences with low generation probability. A weaker excess of twin sharing was found in beta out-of-frame sequences because the signal-to-noise ratio was lowered by fewer shared sequences.

The V end gives up 7 bases and the J end 8 bases, leaving 9 bases in the junction not matched to a gene. Including the terminal cysteine and phenylalanine, the CDR3 comprises 13 residues. Solely the CDR3 DNA is kept, with 39 bases framed from the first base. The germline V gene specifies MNHEY as CDR1 and SVGEGT as CDR2. This clonotype was picked up a small number of times. This clone's antigen is unknown. Base qualities are missing; no much larger clone stands one base away. Receptors were amplified or captured by 5' RACE. These reads were obtained on an Illumina HiSeq 2000. A universal primer binding site was added through template switching, and the final cDNA carried a unique molecular identifier so that TCR cDNA molecules could be counted accurately. Specific primers in the conserved constant-segment region were used to synthesize first-strand cDNA for TCR alpha and beta chains. To control for contamination, each cDNA library was double barcoded with a SMART-Mk sample barcode plus Illumina barcodes. TruSeq adapter sequences and Illumina sample barcodes were added in two successive PCR steps. TCR alpha and beta cDNA libraries were sequenced on the Illumina HiSeq platform with custom primers. Processing in the source paper ran as follows. Unique molecular identifiers were extracted from raw reads with MiGEC, and CDR3 positions were determined with MiXCR. For each individual, recombination models were inferred using an EM algorithm with the repgenHMM and IGoR tools. Shared clonotypes were analyzed with the tcR package in R, and sharing was normalized by the product of cloneset sizes. To study raw recombination without the effects of thymic and clonal selection, out-of-frame nonproductive sequences were analyzed. The public reads were quality trimmed at Q25 with fastp and then assembled into clones with MiXCR by TCRdb, keeping productive beta chains. Rows with one shared CDR3 protein collapse into an entry with the most common genes and DNA. These V and J calls are TCRdb output, not the study's own analysis. For this sample the table gives about 220,000 distinct CDR3 sequences, of which 6% to 9% were detected only once. The ten largest clones capture just under 2% of the sample.

Every donor in the study was a healthy Caucasian. Three pairs of female monozygotic twins, all aged roughly 18 to 30 years, made up the twin cohort. Miltenyi CD45RO+ enrichment and human naive T-cell isolation kits were used to isolate memory (CD45RO+) and naive T cells from PBMC. The sample was also reused in another study, on yellow fever vaccine responses in identical twins. As that second study puts it: The authors reported that the T cell response to vaccination in identical twins appeared partly convergent and partly personalized. In identical twins, the study followed T cell clones that responded to the vaccine with precision.

The TCR originated in a woman between 18 and 29 years old in good health. The sequencing sample was made of memory (CD45RO+) T cells sorted from blood. The cell subset or site label, read with the paper, signifies: CD45RO+ enriched T cells. The rearranged chain carries TRBV6-2 or TRBV6-3 and TRBJ2-5; TRBD2 matches 8 bases in the middle. Read as DNA, the sequence is TGTGCCAGCAACCACCCGGCGGGGGGAACCCAGTACTTC. It is translated as CASNHPAGGTQYF.